This T cell receptor beta chain was recorded in a study of radiotherapy plus CTLA-4 blockade in lung cancer. Focal radiation with ipilimumab CTLA-4 blockade was given to patients with chemo-refractory metastatic non-small-cell lung cancer. This clone occurred once. There are 15 residues in the CDR3. The V end was cut by 5 bases, the J end by 1 base, with 13 bases between. Germline CDR1 and CDR2: LGHNT and FRNRAP. Profiling relied on immunoSEQ multiplex PCR, and the TCRdb table lists in-frame clones only, not all of them. The sample records tens of thousands of clones, about 80% being singletons. This TCR was sampled from a human donor with non-small cell lung cancer who had a complete response to radiotherapy plus ipilimumab. The V and J genes are TRBV12-5 and TRBJ2-3, with no clear D. The input for sequencing was peripheral blood, taken from a patient treated with radiotherapy plus ipilimumab. CDR3 in DNA: TGTGCTAGTGGTCTACGGGCCGCCGGCACAGATACGCAGTATTTT. The encoded protein is CASGLRAAGTDTQYF. Variable domain in full (rest from reference TRBV12-5 and TRBJ2-3): DARVTQTPRHKVTEMGQEVTMRCQPILGHNTVFWYRQTMMQGLELLAYFRNRAPLDDSGMPKDRFSAEMPDATLATLKIQPSEPRDSAVYFCASGLRAAGTDTQYFGPGTRLTVL.